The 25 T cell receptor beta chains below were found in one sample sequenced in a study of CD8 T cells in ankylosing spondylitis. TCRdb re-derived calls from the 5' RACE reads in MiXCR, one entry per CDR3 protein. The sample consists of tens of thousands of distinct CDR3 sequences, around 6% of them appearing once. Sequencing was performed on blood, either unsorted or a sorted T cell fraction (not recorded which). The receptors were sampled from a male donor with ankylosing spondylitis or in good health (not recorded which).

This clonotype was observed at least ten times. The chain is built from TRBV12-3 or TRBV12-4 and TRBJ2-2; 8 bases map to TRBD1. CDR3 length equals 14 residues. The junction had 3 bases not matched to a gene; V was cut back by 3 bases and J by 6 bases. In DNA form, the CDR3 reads TGTGCCAGCAGTTTCGGACAGGGTGCCGGGGAGCTGTTTTTT. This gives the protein CASSFGQGAGELFF.

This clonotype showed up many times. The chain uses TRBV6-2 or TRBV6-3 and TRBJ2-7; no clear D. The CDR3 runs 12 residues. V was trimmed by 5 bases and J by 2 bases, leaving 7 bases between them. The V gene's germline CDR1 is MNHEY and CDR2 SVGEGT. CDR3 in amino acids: CASSPLPYEQYF. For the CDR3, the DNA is TGTGCCAGCAGTCCCCTTCCCTACGAGCAGTACTTC.

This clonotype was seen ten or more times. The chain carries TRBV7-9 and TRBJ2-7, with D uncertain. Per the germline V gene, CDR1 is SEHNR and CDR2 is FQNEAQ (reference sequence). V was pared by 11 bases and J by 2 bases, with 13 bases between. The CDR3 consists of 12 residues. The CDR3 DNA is TGTGCCTCCGGCAGGCAAGCCTACGAGCAGTACTTC. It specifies CASGRQAYEQYF.

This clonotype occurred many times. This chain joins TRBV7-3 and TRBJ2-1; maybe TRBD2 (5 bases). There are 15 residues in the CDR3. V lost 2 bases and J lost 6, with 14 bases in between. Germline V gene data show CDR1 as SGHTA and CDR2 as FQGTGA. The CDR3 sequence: CASSLDRGFGNEQFF. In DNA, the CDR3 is TGTGCCAGCAGCTTAGATCGGGGTTTCGGCAATGAGCAGTTCTTC.

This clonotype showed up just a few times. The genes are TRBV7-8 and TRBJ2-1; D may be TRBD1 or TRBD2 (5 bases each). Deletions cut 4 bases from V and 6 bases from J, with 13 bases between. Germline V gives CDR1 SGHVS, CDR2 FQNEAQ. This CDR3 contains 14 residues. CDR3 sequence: CASSWGSVSNEQFF. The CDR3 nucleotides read TGTGCCAGCAGCTGGGGGTCAGTCAGCAATGAGCAGTTCTTC.

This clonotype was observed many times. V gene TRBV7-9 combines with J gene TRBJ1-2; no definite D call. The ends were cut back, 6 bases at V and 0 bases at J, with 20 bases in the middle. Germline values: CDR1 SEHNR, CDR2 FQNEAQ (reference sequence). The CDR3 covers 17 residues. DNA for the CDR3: TGTGCCAGCAGTCTTCGGACCTACCAGAGGTCTAACTATGGCTACACCTTC. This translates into CASSLRTYQRSNYGYTF.

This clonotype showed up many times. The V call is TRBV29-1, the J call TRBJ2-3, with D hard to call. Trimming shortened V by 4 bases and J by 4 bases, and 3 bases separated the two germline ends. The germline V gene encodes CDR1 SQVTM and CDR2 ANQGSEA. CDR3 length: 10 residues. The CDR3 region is CSVVADTQYF. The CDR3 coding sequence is TGCAGCGTTGTCGCAGATACGCAGTATTTT.

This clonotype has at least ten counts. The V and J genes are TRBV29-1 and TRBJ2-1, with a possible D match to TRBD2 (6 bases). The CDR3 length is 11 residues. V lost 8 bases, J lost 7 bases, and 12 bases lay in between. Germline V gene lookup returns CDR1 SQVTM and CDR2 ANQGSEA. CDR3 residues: CSFRSGNEQFF. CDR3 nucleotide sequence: TGCAGCTTCCGTAGCGGTAATGAGCAGTTCTTC.

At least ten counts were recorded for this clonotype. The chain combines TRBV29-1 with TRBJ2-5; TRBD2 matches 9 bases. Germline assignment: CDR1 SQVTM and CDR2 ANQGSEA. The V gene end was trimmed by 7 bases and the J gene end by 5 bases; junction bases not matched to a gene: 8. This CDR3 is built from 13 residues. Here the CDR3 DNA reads TGCAGCGCGATTCGCGGGGGGGCCGAGACCCAGTACTTC. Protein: CSAIRGGAETQYF.

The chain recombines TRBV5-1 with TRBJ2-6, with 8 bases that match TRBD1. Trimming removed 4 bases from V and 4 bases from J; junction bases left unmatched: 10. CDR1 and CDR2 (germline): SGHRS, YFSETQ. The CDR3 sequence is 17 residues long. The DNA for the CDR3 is TGCGCCAGCAGCGCCGGACAGGGTCCTCCAGGGGCCAACGTCCTGACTTTC. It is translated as CASSAGQGPPGANVLTF.

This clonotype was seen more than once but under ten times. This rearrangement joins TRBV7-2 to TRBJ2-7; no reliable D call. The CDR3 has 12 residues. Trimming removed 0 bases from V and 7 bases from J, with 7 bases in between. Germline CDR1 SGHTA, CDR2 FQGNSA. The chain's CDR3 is CASSLARSEQYF. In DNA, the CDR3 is TGTGCCAGCAGCTTAGCGCGGTCTGAGCAGTACTTC.

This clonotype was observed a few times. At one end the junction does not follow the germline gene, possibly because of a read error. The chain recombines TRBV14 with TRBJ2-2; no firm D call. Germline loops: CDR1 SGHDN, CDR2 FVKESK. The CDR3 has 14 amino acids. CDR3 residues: CARSHWQVSGELFF. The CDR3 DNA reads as TGTGCCAGGAGCCACTGGCAGGTTTCCGGGGAGCTGTTTTTT.

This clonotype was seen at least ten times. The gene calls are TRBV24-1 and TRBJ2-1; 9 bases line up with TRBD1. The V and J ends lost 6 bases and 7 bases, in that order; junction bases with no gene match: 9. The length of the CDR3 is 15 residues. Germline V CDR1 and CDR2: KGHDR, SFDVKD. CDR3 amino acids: CATSLSGQGLNEQFF. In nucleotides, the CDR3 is TGTGCCACCAGTCTGAGCGGACAGGGGCTGAATGAGCAGTTCTTC.

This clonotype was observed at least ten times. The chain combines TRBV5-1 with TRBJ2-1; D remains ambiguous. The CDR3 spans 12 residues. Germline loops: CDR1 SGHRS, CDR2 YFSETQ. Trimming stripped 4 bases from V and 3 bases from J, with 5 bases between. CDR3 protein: CASSLDYNEQFF. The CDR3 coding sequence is TGCGCCAGCAGCCTAGACTACAATGAGCAGTTCTTC.

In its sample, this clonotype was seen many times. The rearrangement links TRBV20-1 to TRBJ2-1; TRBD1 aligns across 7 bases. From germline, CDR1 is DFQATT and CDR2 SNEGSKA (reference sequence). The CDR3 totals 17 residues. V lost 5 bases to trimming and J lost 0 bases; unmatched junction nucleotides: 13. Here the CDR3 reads CSAPRGTVFSSYNEQFF. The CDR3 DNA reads TGCAGTGCTCCAAGGGGGACAGTCTTTAGCTCCTACAATGAGCAGTTCTTC.

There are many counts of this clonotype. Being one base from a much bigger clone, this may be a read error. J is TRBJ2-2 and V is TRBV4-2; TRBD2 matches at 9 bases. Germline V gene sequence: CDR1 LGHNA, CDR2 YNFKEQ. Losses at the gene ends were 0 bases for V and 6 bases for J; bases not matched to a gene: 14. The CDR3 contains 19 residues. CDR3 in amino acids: CASSQDRTSEGRKSGELFF. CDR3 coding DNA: TGTGCCAGCAGCCAAGATAGGACTAGCGAGGGGCGGAAGTCCGGGGAGCTGTTTTTT.

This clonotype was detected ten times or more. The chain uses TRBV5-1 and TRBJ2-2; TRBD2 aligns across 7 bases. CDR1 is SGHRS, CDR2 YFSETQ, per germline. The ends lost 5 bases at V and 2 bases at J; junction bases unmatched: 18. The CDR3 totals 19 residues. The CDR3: CASRAGLLAGRSNTGELFF. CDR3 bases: TGCGCCAGCAGGGCCGGGCTTTTAGCCGGGAGGAGCAACACCGGGGAGCTGTTTTTT.

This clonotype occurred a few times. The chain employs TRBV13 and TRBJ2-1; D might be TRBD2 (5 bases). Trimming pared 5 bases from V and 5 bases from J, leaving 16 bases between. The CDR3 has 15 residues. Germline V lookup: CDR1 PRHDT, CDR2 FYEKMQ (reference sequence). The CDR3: CASSPGLRGHNEQFF. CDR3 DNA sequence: TGTGCCAGCAGCCCCGGGCTTCGCGGGCACAATGAGCAGTTCTTC.

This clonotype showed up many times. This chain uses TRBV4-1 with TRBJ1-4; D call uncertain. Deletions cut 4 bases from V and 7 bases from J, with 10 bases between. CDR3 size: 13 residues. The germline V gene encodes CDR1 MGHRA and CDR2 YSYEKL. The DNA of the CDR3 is TGCGCCAGCAGCCGGACCGGCTTTGAAAAACTGTTTTTT. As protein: CASSRTGFEKLFF.

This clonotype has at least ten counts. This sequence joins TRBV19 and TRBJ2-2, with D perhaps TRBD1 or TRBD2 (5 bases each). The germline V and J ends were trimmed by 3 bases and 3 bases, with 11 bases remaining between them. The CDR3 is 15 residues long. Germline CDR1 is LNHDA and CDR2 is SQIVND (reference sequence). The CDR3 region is CASSINGADTGELFF. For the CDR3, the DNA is TGTGCCAGTAGTATCAACGGGGCTGACACCGGGGAGCTGTTTTTT.

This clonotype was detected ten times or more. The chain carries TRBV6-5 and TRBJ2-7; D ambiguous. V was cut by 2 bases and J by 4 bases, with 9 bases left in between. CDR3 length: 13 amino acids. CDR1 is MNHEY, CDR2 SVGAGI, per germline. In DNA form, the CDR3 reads TGTGCCAGCAGTTACCCAGAACTTTACGAGCAGTACTTC. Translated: CASSYPELYEQYF.

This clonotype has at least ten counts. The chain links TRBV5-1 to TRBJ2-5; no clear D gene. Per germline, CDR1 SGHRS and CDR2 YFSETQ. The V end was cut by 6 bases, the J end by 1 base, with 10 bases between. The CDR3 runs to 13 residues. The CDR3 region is CASNENSQETQYF. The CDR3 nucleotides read TGCGCCAGCAACGAGAATAGCCAAGAGACCCAGTACTTC.

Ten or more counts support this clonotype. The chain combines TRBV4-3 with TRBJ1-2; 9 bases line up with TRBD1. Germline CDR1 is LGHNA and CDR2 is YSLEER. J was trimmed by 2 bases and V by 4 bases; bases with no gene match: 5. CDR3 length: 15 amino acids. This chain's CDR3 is CASSPDGQGNYGYTF. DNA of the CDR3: TGCGCCAGCAGCCCCGATGGACAGGGGAACTATGGCTACACCTTC.

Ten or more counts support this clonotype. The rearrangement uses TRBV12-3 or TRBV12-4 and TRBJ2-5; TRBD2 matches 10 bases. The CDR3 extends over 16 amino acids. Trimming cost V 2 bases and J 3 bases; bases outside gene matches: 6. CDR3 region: CASSLRSGTSEETQYF. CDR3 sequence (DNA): TGTGCCAGCAGTTTACGGTCGGGGACTAGCGAAGAGACCCAGTACTTC.

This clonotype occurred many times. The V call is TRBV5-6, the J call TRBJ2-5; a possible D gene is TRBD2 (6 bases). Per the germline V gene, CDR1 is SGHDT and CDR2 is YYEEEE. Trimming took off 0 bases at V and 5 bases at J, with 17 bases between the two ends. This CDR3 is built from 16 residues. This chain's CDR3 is CASSLVGGTSAETQYF. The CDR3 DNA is TGTGCCAGCAGCTTGGTAGGCGGGACCTCCGCGGAGACCCAGTACTTC.